The 27 T cell receptor beta chains below were found in one sample sequenced in a study of a mutant IDH1 vaccine in newly diagnosed glioma. Regarding time point: week 47, end of study. In the vaccine, a single dose held 300 ug of the mutant IDH1 20-mer peptide, along with topical imiquimod. These receptors have no known antigen. The data were produced by immunoSEQ multiplex PCR, yet TCRdb's version contains in-frame clones alone and is incomplete. The sample lists 30,000 to 35,000 clones, roughly nine tenths occurring once. The sample in question was PBMCs, obtained from a glioma patient whose treatment included an IDH1 peptide vaccine. These receptors were obtained from a middle-aged man with glioma.

Here the CDR3 reads CASSSSVNTGELFF. CDR3 in DNA: TGTGCCAGCAGCTCCTCGGTTAACACCGGGGAGCTGTTTTTT. The chain is built from TRBV9 and TRBJ2-2; D is unresolved. Germline CDR1 and CDR2: SGDLS and YYNGEE. V was trimmed by 4 bases and J by 2 bases, leaving 9 bases between them. The CDR3 has 14 amino acids.

The chain carries TRBV5-1 and TRBJ2-5; TRBD2 might be the D (5 bases). Gene TRBJ2-7 matches the end of the DNA better, so the J call may be wrong. CDR1 is SGHRS and CDR2 is YFSETQ in the germline V gene. CDR3 length equals 18 residues. In nucleotides, the CDR3 is TGCGCCAGCAGCTTGACTACTAGTACCCCCCGGAGCTCCTACGAGCAGTACTTC. It codes for CASSLTTSTPRSSYEQYF.

The chain employs TRBV7-2 and TRBJ2-5, with a possible D match to TRBD1 (6 bases). The V and J ends lost 6 bases and 4 bases respectively, with 15 bases between them. CDR1 is SGHTA and CDR2 is FQGNSA in the germline V gene. The CDR3 runs 14 residues. Here the CDR3 reads CASRRAGGGETQYF. The CDR3 DNA is TGTGCCAGCAGGAGAGCTGGGGGCGGAGAGACCCAGTACTTC.

J is TRBJ2-1 and V is TRBV5-5, with D hard to call. Germline loops: CDR1 SGHKS, CDR2 YYEKEE (reference sequence). The CDR3 runs 15 residues. Trimming shortened V by 4 bases and J by 2 bases, and 13 bases separated the two germline ends. The CDR3 here is CASSPGPDPYNEQFF. The CDR3 region has the DNA TGTGCCAGCAGCCCGGGCCCAGACCCCTACAATGAGCAGTTCTTC.

The CDR3 DNA reads TGTGCCAGCAGTGTAGACAGGAGTTATTCACCCCTCCACTTT. As protein: CASSVDRSYSPLHF. V usage is TRBV6-1 and J usage is TRBJ1-6, with D possibly matching TRBD1 (6 bases). Germline V gene data show CDR1 as MNHNS and CDR2 as SASEGT. Trimming shortened V by 4 bases and J by 8 bases, and 12 bases separated the two germline ends. The CDR3 length is 14 residues.

V and J are TRBV28 and TRBJ1-4; a weak D match, TRBD1 (6 bases). The V and J ends lost 1 base and 6 bases respectively, with 12 bases between them. Germline values: CDR1 MDHEN, CDR2 SYDVKM. CDR3 length: 15 residues. The CDR3 DNA sequence: TGTGCCAGCAGTTTATCGGCAGGGGCTTATGAAAAACTGTTTTTT. As protein: CASSLSAGAYEKLFF.

J is TRBJ1-5 and V is TRBV19; D remains unclear. Trimming took off 7 bases at V and 0 bases at J, with 13 bases between the two ends. The CDR3 loop spans 15 amino acids. CDR1 is LNHDA, CDR2 SQIVND, per germline (reference sequence). Here the CDR3 reads CASIQTDHSNQPQHF. CDR3 in DNA: TGTGCCAGTATCCAAACAGACCATAGCAATCAGCCCCAGCATTTT.

CDR3 DNA: TGTGCCAGCAGCTCCTTGGGGAACACCGGGGAGCTGTTTTTT. Translated: CASSSLGNTGELFF. The rearrangement uses TRBV5-6 and TRBJ2-2; no firm D call. Germline V gene data show CDR1 as SGHDT and CDR2 as YYEEEE. V lost 3 bases, J lost 1 base, and 7 bases lay in between. The CDR3 has 14 amino acids.

The chain links TRBV19 to TRBJ1-1; D uncertain. The CDR3 loop spans 14 amino acids. Germline assignment: CDR1 LNHDA and CDR2 SQIVND (reference sequence). V was shortened by 3 bases and J by 1 base, with 9 bases between the two germline ends. The CDR3 nucleotides are TGTGCCAGTAGTATCCCCGCCGAGAACACTGAAGCTTTCTTT. Its protein product is CASSIPAENTEAFF.

The chain combines TRBV28 with TRBJ1-1; no clear D. Trimming left V 6 bases short and J 3 bases short, with 8 bases between. The CDR3 contains 12 residues. CDR1 MDHEN and CDR2 SYDVKM come from the germline V gene. The DNA of the CDR3 is TGTGCCAGCAGAGGGCCCCACACTGAAGCTTTCTTT. Protein sequence: CASRGPHTEAFF.

The chain uses TRBV5-8 and TRBJ1-5; no clear D gene. CDR1 SGHTS and CDR2 YDEGEE come from the germline V gene. The germline V and J ends were trimmed by 9 bases and 7 bases, with 14 bases remaining between them. The CDR3 length is 12 residues. The CDR3 loop reads CATQLRSQPQHF. The CDR3 DNA reads TGTGCCACCCAGCTACGCAGCCAGCCCCAGCATTTT.

This clone showed up just a few times. The rearrangement links TRBV6-1 to TRBJ1-1; 10 bases line up with TRBD1. V was pared by 5 bases and J by 5 bases, with 5 bases of the junction left unmatched. The CDR3 length is 14 residues. From germline, CDR1 is MNHNS and CDR2 SASEGT. CDR3: CASSWDRGGTEAFF. CDR3 coding DNA: TGTGCCAGCAGTTGGGACAGGGGAGGAACTGAAGCTTTCTTT.

This clone was detected a few times. This chain connects TRBV4-3 to TRBJ2-1, with 9 bases identical to TRBD2. With V trimmed by 0 bases and J by 7 bases, 7 bases remained unmatched. Germline CDR1 LGHNA, CDR2 YSLEER. This CDR3 is built from 16 residues. The CDR3 sequence: CASSQDGAGGVNEQFF. CDR3 bases: TGCGCCAGCAGCCAAGATGGGGCGGGAGGGGTTAATGAGCAGTTCTTC.

The chain uses TRBV7-2 and TRBJ1-3, with D possibly being TRBD1 (5 bases). Per germline, CDR1 SGHTA and CDR2 FQGNSA. Trimming shortened V by 6 bases and J by 2 bases, and 5 bases separated the two germline ends. This CDR3 has 12 residues. The CDR3 reads CASRGAGNTIYF. Written as DNA, the CDR3 is TGTGCCAGCAGGGGGGCTGGAAACACCATATATTTT.

The rearrangement joins TRBV7-8 to TRBJ2-1; D may be TRBD2 (5 bases). V lost 1 base to trimming and J lost 3 bases, with 13 bases between them. The length of the CDR3 is 16 residues. CDR1 and CDR2 from the germline V gene are SGHVS and FQNEAQ. CDR3 region: CASSLVAGVDYNEQFF. CDR3 coding DNA: TGTGCCAGCAGCTTAGTTGCCGGGGTAGACTACAATGAGCAGTTCTTC.

The V and J genes are TRBV7-9 and TRBJ2-2; tentatively, D is TRBD2 (5 bases). The germline V and J ends were trimmed by 1 base and 0 bases, with 15 bases remaining between them. CDR3 length: 18 residues. Germline CDR1 and CDR2: SEHNR and FQNEAQ (reference sequence). CDR3 loop: CASSLVGRERSNTGELFF. The CDR3 DNA reads as TGTGCCAGCAGCTTAGTTGGTCGGGAAAGGTCGAACACCGGGGAGCTGTTTTTT.

The chain has TRBV11-2 and TRBJ2-5; a possible D gene is TRBD2 (6 bases). Trimming left V 1 base short and J 2 bases short, with 23 bases between. This CDR3 is built from 19 residues. The germline gives CDR1 SGHAT, CDR2 FQNNGV. This chain's CDR3 is CASSLVGGFYFGKQETQYF. DNA for the CDR3: TGTGCCAGCAGCTTAGTGGGGGGTTTCTATTTCGGGAAACAAGAGACCCAGTACTTC. Full variable domain (missing parts from reference TRBV11-2 and TRBJ2-5): EAGVAQSPRYKIIEKRQSVAFWCNPISGHATLYWYQQILGQGPKLLIQFQNNGVVDDSQLPKDRFSAERLKGVDSTLKIQPAKLEDSAVYLCASSLVGGFYFGKQETQYFGPGTRLLVL.

This clone was recorded only once. The chain recombines TRBV28 with TRBJ1-1, with TRBD1 as a possible D gene (5 bases). V was pared by 7 bases and J by 3 bases, with 18 bases between. This CDR3 comprises 15 residues. Germline values: CDR1 MDHEN, CDR2 SYDVKM. CDR3: CASTMQGHSDTEAFF. As DNA, the CDR3 is TGTGCCAGCACCATGCAAGGACATTCTGACACTGAAGCTTTCTTT.

The genes are TRBV11-2 and TRBJ2-7; TRBD2 matches at 7 bases. V was clipped by 7 bases and J by 4 bases; unmatched bases: 7. Per germline, CDR1 SGHAT and CDR2 FQNNGV. This CDR3 is built from 13 residues. This chain's CDR3 is CASTPGRGYEQYF. CDR3 DNA sequence: TGTGCCAGCACCCCTGGGCGGGGGTACGAGCAGTACTTC.

J is TRBJ2-3 and V is TRBV6-1; D may match TRBD1 or TRBD2 (6 bases each). Germline V gene data show CDR1 as MNHNS and CDR2 as SASEGT. The CDR3 length is 16 residues. The ends were cut back, 7 bases at V and 4 bases at J, with 21 bases in the middle. CDR3 residues: CASTERGATSPDTQYF. CDR3 in DNA: TGTGCCAGCACTGAGAGGGGGGCCACTAGCCCAGATACGCAGTATTTT.

The chain recombines TRBV6-6 with TRBJ2-5, with 9 bases that match TRBD2. J gave up 5 bases and V 2 bases, and 6 bases lay outside the gene matches. The CDR3 loop spans 15 amino acids. Germline assignment: CDR1 MNHNY and CDR2 SVGAGI (reference sequence). CDR3 coding DNA: TGTGCCAGCAGTTACGGCGGGAGGGCCATGGAGACCCAGTACTTC. It is translated as CASSYGGRAMETQYF.

The chain employs TRBV11-2 and TRBJ2-5; D might be TRBD1 (5 bases). Germline CDR1 SGHAT, CDR2 FQNNGV. With 4 bases removed from V and 6 bases from J, the gap between germline ends came to 15 bases. This CDR3 contains 14 residues. The CDR3 nucleotides read TGTGCCAGCAGCTGGACATCAGGCGCCCAGACCCAGTACTTC. The encoded protein is CASSWTSGAQTQYF.

The V and J genes are TRBV7-3 and TRBJ1-3; no clear D gene. V dropped 2 bases and J dropped 0 bases, with 8 bases sitting between them. The CDR3 is made up of 15 amino acids. The germline V gene has CDR1 SGHTA and CDR2 FQGTGA. The CDR3 loop is CASSLGEASGNTIYF. The CDR3 DNA reads as TGTGCCAGCAGCTTAGGGGAGGCCTCTGGAAACACCATATATTTT. The variable domain in full, completed from reference TRBV7-3 and TRBJ1-3, reads GAGVSQTPSNKVTEKGKYVELRCDPISGHTALYWYRQSLGQGPEFLIYFQGTGAADDSGLPNDRFFAVRPEGSVSTLKIQRTERGDSAVYLCASSLGEASGNTIYFGEGSWLTVV.

The chain recombines TRBV21-1 with TRBJ2-7; the table's D call, TRBD1, has no DNA check behind it. TRBV21-1 is a pseudogene segment. The CDR3 length is 13 residues. The CDR3 protein is CASTETGHYEQYV. The CDR3 nucleotides read TGTGCCAGCACCGAGACAGGGCACTACGAGCAGTACGTC.

This clone was seen more than once but under ten times. The V and J genes are TRBV7-8 and TRBJ1-1; 10 nucleotides line up with TRBD1. V was pared by 4 bases and J by 5 bases, with 13 bases of the junction left unmatched. CDR1 SGHVS and CDR2 FQNEAQ come from the germline V gene. There are 17 residues in the CDR3. The CDR3 is CASSSLDRGYRRTEAFF. As DNA, the CDR3 is TGTGCCAGCAGCTCACTGGACAGGGGGTATAGAAGGACTGAAGCTTTCTTT.

A few counts support this clone. The chain employs TRBV29-1 and TRBJ2-7, with D perhaps TRBD1 (7 bases). In germline, CDR1 is SQVTM, CDR2 ANQGSEA. V shed 1 base and J shed 4 bases, with 20 bases lying between them. The CDR3 sequence is 16 residues long. In nucleotides, the CDR3 is TGCAGCGTTGAAGTCCGACACCTCAGGGGGGTTTACGAGCAGTACTTC. Protein: CSVEVRHLRGVYEQYF.

The CDR3: CASSTFLGGGNTEAFF. The CDR3 bases are TGTGCCAGTAGTACGTTTCTAGGGGGAGGAAACACTGAAGCTTTCTTT. The chain carries TRBV19 and TRBJ1-1; a possible D gene is TRBD1 (6 bases). The CDR3 sequence is 16 residues long. V lost 4 bases and J lost 2, with 17 bases in between. Germline V CDR1 and CDR2: LNHDA, SQIVND (reference sequence). The full variable domain, completed using reference TRBV19 and TRBJ1-1, is DGGITQSPKYLFRKEGQNVTLSCEQNLNHDAMYWYRQDPGQGLRLIYYSQIVNDFQKGDIAEGYSVSREKKESFPLTVTSAQKNPTAFYLCASSTFLGGGNTEAFFGQGTRLTVV.